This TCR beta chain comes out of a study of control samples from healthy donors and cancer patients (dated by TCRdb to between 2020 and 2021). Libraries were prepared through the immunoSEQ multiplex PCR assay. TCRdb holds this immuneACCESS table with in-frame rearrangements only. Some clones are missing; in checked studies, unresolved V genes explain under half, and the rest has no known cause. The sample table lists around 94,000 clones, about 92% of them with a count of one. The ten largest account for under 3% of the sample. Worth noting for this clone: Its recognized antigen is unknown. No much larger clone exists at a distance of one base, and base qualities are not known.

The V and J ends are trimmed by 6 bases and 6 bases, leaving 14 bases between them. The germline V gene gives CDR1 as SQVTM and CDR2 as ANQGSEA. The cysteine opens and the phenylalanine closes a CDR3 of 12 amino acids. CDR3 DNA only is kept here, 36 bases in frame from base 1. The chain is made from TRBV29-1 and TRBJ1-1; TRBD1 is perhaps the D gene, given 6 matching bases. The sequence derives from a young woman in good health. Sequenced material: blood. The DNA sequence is TGCAGCGTCACAGGGTTAGGCGCTGAAGCTTTCTTT. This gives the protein CSVTGLGAEAFF.